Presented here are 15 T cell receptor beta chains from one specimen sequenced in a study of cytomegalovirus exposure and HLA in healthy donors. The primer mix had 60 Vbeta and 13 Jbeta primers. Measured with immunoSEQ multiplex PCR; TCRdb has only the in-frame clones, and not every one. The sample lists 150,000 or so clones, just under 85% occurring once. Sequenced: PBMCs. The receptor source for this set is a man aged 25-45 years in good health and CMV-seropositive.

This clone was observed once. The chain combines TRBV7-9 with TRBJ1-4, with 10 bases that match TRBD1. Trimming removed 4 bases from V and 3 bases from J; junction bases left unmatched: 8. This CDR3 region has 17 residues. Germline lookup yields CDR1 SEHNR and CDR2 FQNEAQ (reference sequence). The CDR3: CASSSTDRGIANEKLFF. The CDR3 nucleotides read TGTGCCAGCAGCTCTACGGACAGGGGGATAGCTAATGAAAAACTGTTTTTT.

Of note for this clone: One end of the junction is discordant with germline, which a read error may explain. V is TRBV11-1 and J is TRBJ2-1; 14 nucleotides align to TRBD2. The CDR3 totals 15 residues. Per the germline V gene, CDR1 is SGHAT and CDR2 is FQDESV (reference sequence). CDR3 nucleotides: TGTGCCAGCAGCTTCCCGGTGACTAGCGGGGGGGCAATAGTCTTC. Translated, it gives CASSFPVTSGGAIVF.

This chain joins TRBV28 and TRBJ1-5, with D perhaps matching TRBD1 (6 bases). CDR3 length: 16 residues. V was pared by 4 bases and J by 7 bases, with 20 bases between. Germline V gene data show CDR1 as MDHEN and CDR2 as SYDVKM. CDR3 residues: CASSSGPNRVNQPQHF. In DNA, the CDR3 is TGTGCCAGCAGTTCCGGTCCTAACAGGGTCAACCAGCCCCAGCATTTT.

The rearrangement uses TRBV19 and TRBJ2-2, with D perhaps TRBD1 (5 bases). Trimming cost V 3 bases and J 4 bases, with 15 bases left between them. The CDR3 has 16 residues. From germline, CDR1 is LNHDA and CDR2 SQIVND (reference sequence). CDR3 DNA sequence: TGTGCCAGTAGTATGAGGACACCCGGAGTCACCGGGGAGCTGTTTTTT. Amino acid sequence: CASSMRTPGVTGELFF.

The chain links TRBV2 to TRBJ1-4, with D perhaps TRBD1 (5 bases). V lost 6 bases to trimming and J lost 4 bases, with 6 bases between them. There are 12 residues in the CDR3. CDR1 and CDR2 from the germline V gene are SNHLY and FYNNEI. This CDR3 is CASRGLNEKLFF. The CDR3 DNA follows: TGTGCCAGCAGGGGGCTTAATGAAAAACTGTTTTTT.

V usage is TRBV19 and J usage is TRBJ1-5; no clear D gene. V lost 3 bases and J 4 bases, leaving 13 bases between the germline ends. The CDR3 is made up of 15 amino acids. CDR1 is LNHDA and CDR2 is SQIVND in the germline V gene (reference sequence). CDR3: CASSISTGYNQPQHF. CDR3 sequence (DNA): TGTGCCAGTAGTATCTCGACGGGGTATAATCAGCCCCAGCATTTT.

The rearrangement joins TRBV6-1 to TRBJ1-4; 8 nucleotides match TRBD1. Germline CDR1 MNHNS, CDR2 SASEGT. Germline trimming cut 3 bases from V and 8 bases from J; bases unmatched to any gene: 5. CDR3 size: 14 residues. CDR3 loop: CASSDWQGAEKLFF. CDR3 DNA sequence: TGTGCCAGCAGTGATTGGCAGGGGGCAGAAAAACTGTTTTTT.

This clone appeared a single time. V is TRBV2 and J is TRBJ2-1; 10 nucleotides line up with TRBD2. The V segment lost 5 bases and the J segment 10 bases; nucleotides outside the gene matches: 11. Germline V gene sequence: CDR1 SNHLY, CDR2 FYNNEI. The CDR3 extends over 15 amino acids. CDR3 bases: TGTGCCAGCAGTCCCTGGGGAGCGGGGGGGCGCGAGCAGTTCTTC. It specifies CASSPWGAGGREQFF.

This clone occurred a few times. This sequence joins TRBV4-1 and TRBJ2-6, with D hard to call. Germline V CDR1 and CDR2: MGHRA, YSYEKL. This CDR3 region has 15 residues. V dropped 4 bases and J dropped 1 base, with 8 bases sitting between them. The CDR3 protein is CASSLDGSGANVLTF. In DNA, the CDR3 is TGCGCCAGCAGCCTCGACGGGTCTGGGGCCAACGTCCTGACTTTC.

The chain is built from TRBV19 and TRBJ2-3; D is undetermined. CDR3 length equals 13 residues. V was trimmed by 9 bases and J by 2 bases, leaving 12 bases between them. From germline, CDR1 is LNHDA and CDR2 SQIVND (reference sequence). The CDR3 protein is CASNQVITDTQYF. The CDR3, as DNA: TGTGCCAGCAATCAGGTAATCACAGATACGCAGTATTTT.

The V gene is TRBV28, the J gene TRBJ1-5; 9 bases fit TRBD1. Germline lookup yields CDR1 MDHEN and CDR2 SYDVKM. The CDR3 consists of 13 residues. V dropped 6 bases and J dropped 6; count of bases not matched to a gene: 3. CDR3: CASSTGGGQPQHF. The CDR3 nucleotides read TGTGCCAGCAGCACAGGGGGCGGTCAGCCCCAGCATTTT.

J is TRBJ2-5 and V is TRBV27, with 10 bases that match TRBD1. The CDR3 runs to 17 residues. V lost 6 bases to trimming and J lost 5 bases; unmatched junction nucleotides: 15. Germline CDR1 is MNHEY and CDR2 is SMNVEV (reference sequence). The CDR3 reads CASSHLSPGTGVETQYF. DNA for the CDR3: TGTGCCAGCAGCCATCTTAGTCCCGGGACAGGGGTGGAGACCCAGTACTTC.

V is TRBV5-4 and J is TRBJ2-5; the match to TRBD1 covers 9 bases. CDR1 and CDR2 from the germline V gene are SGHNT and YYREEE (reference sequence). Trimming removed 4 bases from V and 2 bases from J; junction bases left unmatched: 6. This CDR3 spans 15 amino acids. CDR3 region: CASSHTGGKQETQYF. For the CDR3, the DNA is TGTGCCAGCAGCCACACAGGGGGCAAACAAGAGACCCAGTACTTC.

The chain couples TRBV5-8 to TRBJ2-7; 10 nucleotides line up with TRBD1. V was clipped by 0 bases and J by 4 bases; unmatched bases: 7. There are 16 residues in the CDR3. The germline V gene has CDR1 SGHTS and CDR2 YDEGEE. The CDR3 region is CASSLGWGQGSYEQYF. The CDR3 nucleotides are TGTGCCAGCAGCTTGGGTTGGGGACAGGGGTCATACGAGCAGTACTTC.

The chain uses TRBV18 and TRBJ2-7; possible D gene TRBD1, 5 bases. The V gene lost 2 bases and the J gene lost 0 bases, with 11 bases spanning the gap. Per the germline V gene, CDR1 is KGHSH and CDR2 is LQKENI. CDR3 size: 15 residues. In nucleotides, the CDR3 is TGTGCCAGCTCACCAAACAGGTTGAGCTCCTACGAGCAGTACTTC. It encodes CASSPNRLSSYEQYF.